The clone carrying this T cell receptor beta chain was seen a handful of times. Antigen: not known. This record belongs to a study of early T cells in non-severe SARS-CoV-2 infection. Study-wide context: It was bulk RNA from unsorted whole blood that was sequenced, and the chains were unpaired.

V lost 5 bases, J lost 4 bases, and 11 bases stayed unmatched. Germline CDR1 SEHNR, CDR2 FQNEAQ (reference sequence). The CDR3 is 15 residues long. General study findings and limits: VDJdb matching, biased toward anti-spike CD8 responses, missed private and CD4 specificities.

The library protocol tagged individual cDNA molecules with unique molecular identifiers. TCRdb itself ran the 5' RACE reads through MiXCR, one entry per CDR3 protein. The table lists roughly 40,000 distinct CDR3 sequences, roughly 6.2% of them singletons. The source material was whole blood, sampled at baseline. The J gene is TRBJ2-7, the V gene TRBV7-9; 7 bases align to TRBD1. The receptor was derived from an adult who was a healthcare worker with PCR-confirmed SARS-CoV-2 infection or an uninfected control (not recorded which). The DNA of the CDR3 is TGTGCCAGCAGCCCCAACCCAGGGGGAAATTACGAGCAGTACTTC. This translates into CASSPNPGGNYEQYF. Full variable domain (rest looked up from reference TRBV7-9 and TRBJ2-7): DTGVSQNPRHKITKRGQNVTFRCDPISEHNRLYWYRQTLGQGPEFLTYFQNEAQLEKSRLLSDRFSAERPKGSFSTLEIQRTEQGDSAMYLCASSPNPGGNYEQYFGPGTRLTVT.